Reported below is one TCR beta chain. As yet, its antigen is unknown. At one end, the junction sequence differs from germline, possibly due to a read error. This sample was included in a study of cytomegalovirus exposure and HLA in healthy donors. Study findings and constraints: More clonal expansion characterized HLA-associated TCR beta chains than equally common others in a later analysis. Later on, an analysis tied roughly 17,000 TCR beta sequences to HLA alleles at 0.05 false discovery rate.

The study ran its PCR with 60 Vbeta and 13 Jbeta primers. Produced via immunoSEQ multiplex PCR; TCRdb's table is partial and in-frame only. This table has around 200,000 clones, about four fifths appearing once. Germline CDR1 is WSHSY and CDR2 is SAAADI. The CDR3 has 18 amino acids. The specimen was PBMCs. The chain employs TRBV10-2 and TRBJ2-5; 12 positions agree with TRBD2. This receptor was obtained from a man aged 50 to 59 in good health and CMV-seronegative. The CDR3 coding sequence is TGCGCCAGCAGGGAGTTGACTAGCGGGGGCATGTACCAAGAGACCCAGTACTTC. Protein product: CASRELTSGGMYQETQYF.